The sequence of this T cell receptor beta chain was determined in a study of blood T cell repertoires in COVID-19. Study as a whole: T cells, B-cell-depleted T cells, or PBMCs supplied cDNA or gDNA.

Trimming removed 5 bases at V and 1 base at J, with 11 bases between. There are 14 residues in the CDR3. Germline CDR1 SEHNR, CDR2 FQNEAQ (reference sequence). Generated by immunoSEQ multiplex PCR, the TCRdb table keeps only in-frame clones and is missing some. The data show approximately 140,000 clones, 84% seen once. Material: peripheral blood. The chain links TRBV7-9 to TRBJ1-1; a weak D match, TRBD1 (5 bases). This clonotype was sampled from a man aged 55-75 years with acute or convalescent COVID-19. The chain's CDR3 is CASSPVGQNTEAFF. In DNA form, the CDR3 reads TGTGCCAGCAGCCCGGTGGGGCAGAACACTGAAGCTTTCTTT.